The entry below describes one T cell receptor (beta chain). The antigen is undetermined. Amplification used 60 Vbeta primers and 13 Jbeta primers. Produced via immunoSEQ multiplex PCR; TCRdb's table is partial and in-frame only. Among roughly 69,000 clones listed, around 76% were seen once. The data are from a study of cytomegalovirus exposure and HLA in healthy donors. Trimming took 5 bases from V and 3 from J, leaving 10 bases between them. The CDR3 is 14 residues long. The germline V gene has CDR1 MNHEY and CDR2 SVGAGI. Study-wide results and limits: Trimming of TCR beta V- and J-genes showed a link, identified in a later analysis, to a missense DCLRE1C variant. As confirmed in vitro, a few CMV-associated chains were specific for CMV antigens. There were some 150 TCR beta chains listed as cytomegalovirus-associated. No immune exposure information besides CMV serostatus was available.

The chain is built from TRBV6-5 and TRBJ1-4, with D maybe TRBD1 (5 bases). The sequence was obtained from a man aged 18 to 30 in good health and CMV-seronegative. Sample: PBMCs. As DNA, the CDR3 is TGTGCCAGCAGTCAGGCGGGGGCTAATGAAAAACTGTTTTTT. It translates to CASSQAGANEKLFF.